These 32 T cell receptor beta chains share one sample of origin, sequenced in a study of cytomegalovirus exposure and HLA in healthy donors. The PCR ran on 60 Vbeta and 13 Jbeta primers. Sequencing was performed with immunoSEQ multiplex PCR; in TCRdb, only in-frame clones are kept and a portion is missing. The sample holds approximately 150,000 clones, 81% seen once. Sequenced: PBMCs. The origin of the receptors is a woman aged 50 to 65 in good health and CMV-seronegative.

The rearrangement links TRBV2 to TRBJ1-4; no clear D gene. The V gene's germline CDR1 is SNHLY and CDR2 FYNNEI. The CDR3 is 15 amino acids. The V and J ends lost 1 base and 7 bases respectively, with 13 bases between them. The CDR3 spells CASSEGIFEGEKLFF. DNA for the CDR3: TGTGCCAGCAGTGAAGGTATATTCGAGGGTGAAAAACTGTTTTTT.

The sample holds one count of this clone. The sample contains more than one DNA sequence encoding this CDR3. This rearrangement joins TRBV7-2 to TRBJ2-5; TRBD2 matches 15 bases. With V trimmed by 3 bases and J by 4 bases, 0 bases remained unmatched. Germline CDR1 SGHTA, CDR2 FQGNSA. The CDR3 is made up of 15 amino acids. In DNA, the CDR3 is TGTGCCAGCAGCTTGGGACTAGCGGGAGGAGAGACCCAGTACTTC. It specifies CASSLGLAGGETQYF.

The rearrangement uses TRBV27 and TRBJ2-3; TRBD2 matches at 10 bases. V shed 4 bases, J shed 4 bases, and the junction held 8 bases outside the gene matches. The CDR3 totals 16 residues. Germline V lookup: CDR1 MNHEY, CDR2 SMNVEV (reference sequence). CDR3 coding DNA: TGTGCCAGCAGTTATACTATAAGCGGGGGGGCAGATACGCAGTATTTT. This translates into CASSYTISGGADTQYF.

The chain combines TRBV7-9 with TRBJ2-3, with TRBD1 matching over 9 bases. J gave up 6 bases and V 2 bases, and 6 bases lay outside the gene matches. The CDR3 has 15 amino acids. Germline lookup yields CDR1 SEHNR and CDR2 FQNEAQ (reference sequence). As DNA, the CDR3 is TGTGCCAGCAGCTTACCCGGACAGGGGACGGATACGCAGTATTTT. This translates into CASSLPGQGTDTQYF.

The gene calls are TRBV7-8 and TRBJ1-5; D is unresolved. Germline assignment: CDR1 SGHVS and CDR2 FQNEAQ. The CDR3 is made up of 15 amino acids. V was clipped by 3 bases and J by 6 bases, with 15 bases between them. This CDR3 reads CASSLSGEESQPQHF. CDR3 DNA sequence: TGTGCCAGCAGCTTGAGCGGGGAGGAGAGTCAGCCCCAGCATTTT.

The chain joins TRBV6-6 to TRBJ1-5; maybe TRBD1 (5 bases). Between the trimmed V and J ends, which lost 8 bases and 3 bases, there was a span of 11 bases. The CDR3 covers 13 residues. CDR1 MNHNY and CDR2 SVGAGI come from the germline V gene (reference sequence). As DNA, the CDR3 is TGTGCCAGCCAACAAGGGGTCAATCAGCCCCAGCATTTT. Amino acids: CASQQGVNQPQHF.

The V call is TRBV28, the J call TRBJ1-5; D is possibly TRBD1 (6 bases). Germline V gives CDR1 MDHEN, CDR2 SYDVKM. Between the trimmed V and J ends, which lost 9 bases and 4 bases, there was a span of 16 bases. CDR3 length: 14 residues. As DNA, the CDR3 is TGTGCCAGTCAAACAGGGCCTGGGAATCAGCCCCAGCATTTT. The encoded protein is CASQTGPGNQPQHF.

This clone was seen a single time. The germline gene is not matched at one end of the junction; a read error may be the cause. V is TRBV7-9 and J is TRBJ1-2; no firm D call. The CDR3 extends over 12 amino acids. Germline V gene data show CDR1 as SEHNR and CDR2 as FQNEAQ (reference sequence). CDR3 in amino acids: CSSSGEDYGYTF. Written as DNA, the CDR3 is TGTTCCAGCAGCGGGGAGGACTATGGCTACACCTTC.

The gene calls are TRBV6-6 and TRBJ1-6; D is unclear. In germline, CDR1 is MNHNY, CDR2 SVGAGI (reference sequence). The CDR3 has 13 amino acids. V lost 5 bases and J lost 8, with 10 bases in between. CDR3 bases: TGTGCCAGCAGTAGAAAGGCGGATTCACCCCTCCACTTT. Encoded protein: CASSRKADSPLHF.

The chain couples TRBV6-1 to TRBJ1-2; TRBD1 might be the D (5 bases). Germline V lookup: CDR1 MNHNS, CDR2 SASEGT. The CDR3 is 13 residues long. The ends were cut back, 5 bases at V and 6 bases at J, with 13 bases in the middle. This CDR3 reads CASSPPGGHGYTF. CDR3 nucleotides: TGTGCCAGCAGTCCGCCGGGGGGACATGGCTACACCTTC.

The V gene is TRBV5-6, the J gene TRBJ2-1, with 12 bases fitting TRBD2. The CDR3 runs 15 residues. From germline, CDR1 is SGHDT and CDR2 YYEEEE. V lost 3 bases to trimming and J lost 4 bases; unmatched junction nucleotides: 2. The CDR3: CASSSGLAGYNEQFF. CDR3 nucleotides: TGTGCCAGCAGCTCAGGACTAGCGGGATACAATGAGCAGTTCTTC.

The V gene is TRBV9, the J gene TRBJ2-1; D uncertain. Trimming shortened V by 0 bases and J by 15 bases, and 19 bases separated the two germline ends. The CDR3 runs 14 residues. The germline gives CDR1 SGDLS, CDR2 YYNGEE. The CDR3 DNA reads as TGTGCCAGCAGCGTAGAAGTTGGAGCCGCCGCTCGGTTCTTC. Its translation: CASSVEVGAAARFF. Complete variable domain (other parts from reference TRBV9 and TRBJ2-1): DSGVTQTPKHLITATGQRVTLRCSPRSGDLSVYWYQQSLDQGLQFLIQYYNGEERAKGNILERFSAQQFPDLHSELNLSSLELGDSALYFCASSVEVGAAARFFGPGTRLTVL.

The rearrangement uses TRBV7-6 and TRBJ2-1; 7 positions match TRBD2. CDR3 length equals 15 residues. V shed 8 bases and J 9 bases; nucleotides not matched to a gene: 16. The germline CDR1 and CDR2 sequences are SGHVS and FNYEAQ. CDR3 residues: CASETAGIGGVEQFF. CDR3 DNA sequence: TGTGCCAGCGAAACAGCGGGGATAGGAGGGGTTGAGCAGTTCTTC.

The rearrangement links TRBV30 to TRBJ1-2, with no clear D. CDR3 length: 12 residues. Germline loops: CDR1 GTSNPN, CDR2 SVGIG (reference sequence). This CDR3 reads CGVEGGFYGYTF. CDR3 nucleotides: TGTGGGGTTGAGGGAGGATTTTATGGCTACACCTTC. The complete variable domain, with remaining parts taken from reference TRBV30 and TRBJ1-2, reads SQTIHQWPATLVQPVGSPLSLECTVEGTSNPNLYWYRQAAGRGLQLLFYSVGIGQISSEVPQNLSASRPQDRQFILSSKKLLLSDSGFYLCGVEGGFYGYTFGSGTRLTVV.

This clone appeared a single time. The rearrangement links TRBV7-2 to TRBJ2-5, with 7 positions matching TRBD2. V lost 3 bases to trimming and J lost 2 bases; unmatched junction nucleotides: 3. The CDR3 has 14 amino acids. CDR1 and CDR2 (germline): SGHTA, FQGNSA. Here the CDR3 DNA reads TGTGCCAGCAGCTTCGGGGGGAGGCAAGAGACCCAGTACTTC. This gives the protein CASSFGGRQETQYF.

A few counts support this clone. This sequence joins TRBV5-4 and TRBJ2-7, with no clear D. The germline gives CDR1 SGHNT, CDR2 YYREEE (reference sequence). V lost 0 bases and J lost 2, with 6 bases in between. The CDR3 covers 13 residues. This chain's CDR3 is CASSLGGTYEQYF. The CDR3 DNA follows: TGTGCCAGCAGCTTGGGAGGTACCTACGAGCAGTACTTC.

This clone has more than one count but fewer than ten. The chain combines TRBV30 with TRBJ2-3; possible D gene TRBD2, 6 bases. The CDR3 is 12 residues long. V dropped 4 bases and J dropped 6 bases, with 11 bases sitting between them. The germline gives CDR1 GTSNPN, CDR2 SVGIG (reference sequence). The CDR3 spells CAWKLEGDTQYF. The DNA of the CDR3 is TGTGCCTGGAAATTGGAGGGGGATACGCAGTATTTT.

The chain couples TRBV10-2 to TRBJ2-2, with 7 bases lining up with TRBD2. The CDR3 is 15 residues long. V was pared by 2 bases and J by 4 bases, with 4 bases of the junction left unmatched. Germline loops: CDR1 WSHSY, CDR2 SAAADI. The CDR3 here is CASSEGEGGTGELFF. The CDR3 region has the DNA TGCGCCAGCAGTGAGGGGGAGGGTGGCACCGGGGAGCTGTTTTTT.

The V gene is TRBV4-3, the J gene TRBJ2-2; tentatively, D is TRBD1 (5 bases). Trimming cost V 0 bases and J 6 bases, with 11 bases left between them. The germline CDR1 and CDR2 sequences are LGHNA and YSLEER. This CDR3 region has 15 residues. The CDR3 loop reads CASSQDRGGPGELFF. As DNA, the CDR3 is TGCGCCAGCAGCCAAGATAGGGGCGGTCCCGGGGAGCTGTTTTTT.

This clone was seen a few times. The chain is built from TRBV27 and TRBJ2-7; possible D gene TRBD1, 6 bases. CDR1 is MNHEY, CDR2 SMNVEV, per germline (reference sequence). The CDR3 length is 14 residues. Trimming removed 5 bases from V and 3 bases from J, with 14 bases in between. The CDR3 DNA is TGTGCCAGCAGTCCTGAGACAGGCCACTACGAGCAGTACTTC. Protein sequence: CASSPETGHYEQYF.

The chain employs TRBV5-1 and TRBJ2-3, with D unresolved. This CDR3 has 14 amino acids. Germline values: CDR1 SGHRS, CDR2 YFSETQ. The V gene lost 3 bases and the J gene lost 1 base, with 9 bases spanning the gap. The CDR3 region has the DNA TGCGCCAGCAGCTATCTGCTAGGCACAGATACGCAGTATTTT. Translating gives CASSYLLGTDTQYF.

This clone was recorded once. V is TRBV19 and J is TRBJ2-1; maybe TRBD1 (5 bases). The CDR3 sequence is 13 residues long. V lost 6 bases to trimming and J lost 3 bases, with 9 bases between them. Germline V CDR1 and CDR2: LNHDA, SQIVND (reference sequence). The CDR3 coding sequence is TGTGCCAGTAGGGGGCAGGGCTACAATGAGCAGTTCTTC. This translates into CASRGQGYNEQFF. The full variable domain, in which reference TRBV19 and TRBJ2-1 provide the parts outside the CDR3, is DGGITQSPKYLFRKEGQNVTLSCEQNLNHDAMYWYRQDPGQGLRLIYYSQIVNDFQKGDIAEGYSVSREKKESFPLTVTSAQKNPTAFYLCASRGQGYNEQFFGPGTRLTVL.

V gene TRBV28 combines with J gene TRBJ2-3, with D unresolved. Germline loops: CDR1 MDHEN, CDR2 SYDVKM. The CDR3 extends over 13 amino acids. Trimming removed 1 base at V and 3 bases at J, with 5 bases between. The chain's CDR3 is CASSLYRTDTQYF. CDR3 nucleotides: TGTGCCAGCAGTTTATACAGAACAGATACGCAGTATTTT.

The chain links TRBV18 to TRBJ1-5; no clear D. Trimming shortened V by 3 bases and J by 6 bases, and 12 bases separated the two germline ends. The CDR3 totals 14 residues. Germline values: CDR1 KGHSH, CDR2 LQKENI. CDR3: CASSPGPGGQPQHF. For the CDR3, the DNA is TGTGCCAGCTCACCGGGTCCTGGCGGTCAGCCCCAGCATTTT.

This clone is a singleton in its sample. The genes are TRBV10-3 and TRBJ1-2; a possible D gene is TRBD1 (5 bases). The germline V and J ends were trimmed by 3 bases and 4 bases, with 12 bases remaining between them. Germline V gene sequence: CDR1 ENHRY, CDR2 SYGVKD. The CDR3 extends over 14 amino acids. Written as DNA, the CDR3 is TGTGCCATCAGTGAAGGGGAAAGGACCTATGGCTACACCTTC. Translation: CAISEGERTYGYTF.

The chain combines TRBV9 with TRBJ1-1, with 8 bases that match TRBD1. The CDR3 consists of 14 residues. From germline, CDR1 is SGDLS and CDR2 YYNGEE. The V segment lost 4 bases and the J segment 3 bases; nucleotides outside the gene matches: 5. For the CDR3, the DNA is TGTGCCAGCAGCTTTATGACAGGGGACACTGAAGCTTTCTTT. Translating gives CASSFMTGDTEAFF.

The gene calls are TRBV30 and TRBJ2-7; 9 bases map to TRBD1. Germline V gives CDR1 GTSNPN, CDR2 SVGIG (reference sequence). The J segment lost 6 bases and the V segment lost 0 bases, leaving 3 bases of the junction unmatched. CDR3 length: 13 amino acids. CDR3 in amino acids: CAWSVTGGVEQYF. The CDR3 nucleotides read TGTGCCTGGAGTGTGACAGGGGGGGTCGAGCAGTACTTC.

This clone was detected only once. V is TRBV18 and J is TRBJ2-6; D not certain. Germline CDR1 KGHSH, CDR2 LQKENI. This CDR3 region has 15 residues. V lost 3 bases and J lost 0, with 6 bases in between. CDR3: CASSPDNSGANVLTF. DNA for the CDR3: TGTGCCAGCTCACCCGACAACTCTGGGGCCAACGTCCTGACTTTC.

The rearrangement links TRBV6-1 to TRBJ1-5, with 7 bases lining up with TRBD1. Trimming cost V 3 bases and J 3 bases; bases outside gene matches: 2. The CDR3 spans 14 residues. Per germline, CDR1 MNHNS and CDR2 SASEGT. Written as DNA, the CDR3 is TGTGCCAGCAGTGAGGGACAGACCAATCAGCCCCAGCATTTT. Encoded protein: CASSEGQTNQPQHF.

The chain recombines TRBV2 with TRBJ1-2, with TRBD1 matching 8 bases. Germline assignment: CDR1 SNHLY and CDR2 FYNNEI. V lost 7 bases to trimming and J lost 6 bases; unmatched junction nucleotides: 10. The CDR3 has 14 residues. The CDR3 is CASKLGQGRNGYTF. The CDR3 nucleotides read TGTGCCAGCAAATTAGGACAGGGAAGAAATGGCTACACCTTC.

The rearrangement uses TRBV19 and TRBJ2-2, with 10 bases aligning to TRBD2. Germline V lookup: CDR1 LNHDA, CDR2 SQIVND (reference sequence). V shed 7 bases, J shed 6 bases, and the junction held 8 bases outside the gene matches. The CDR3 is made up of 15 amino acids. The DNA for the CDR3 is TGTGCCAGTACTGCGGCTAGCGGGAGCGCCGGGGAGCTGTTTTTT. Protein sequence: CASTAASGSAGELFF.

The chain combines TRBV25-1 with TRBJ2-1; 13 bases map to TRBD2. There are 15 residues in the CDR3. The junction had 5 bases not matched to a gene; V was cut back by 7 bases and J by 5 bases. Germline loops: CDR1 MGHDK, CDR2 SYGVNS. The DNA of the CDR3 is TGTGCCAGCATTCCCGGGACTAGCGGGGACAATGAGCAGTTCTTC. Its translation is CASIPGTSGDNEQFF.